The entry that follows covers one TCR beta chain sequence. Its antigen is still unknown. Unique molecular identifiers were present on cDNA, and template switching added a universal primer site. TCRdb analysed the 5' RACE reads with MiXCR anew, one entry per CDR3 protein. This table has about 240,000 distinct CDR3 sequences, 10% to 13% appearing once. The CDR3 totals 15 residues. The germline V gene has CDR1 LGHNA and CDR2 YNFKEQ. Trimming stripped 4 bases from V and 3 bases from J, with 12 bases between. The data were obtained in a study of identical twins. Study outcomes and limitations: Reduced insertions were recorded for abundant cord blood beta clonotypes, with no such pattern in memory repertoires.

Healthy Caucasians, and only they, were the donors. The gene calls are TRBV4-2 and TRBJ2-2; D is uncertain. The receptor was isolated from a middle-aged man in good health. The sequencing sample was made of memory T cells sorted from blood. The CDR3 sequence is CASSPGSRYTGELFF. The CDR3 DNA reads as TGTGCCAGCAGCCCCGGGTCTCGATACACCGGGGAGCTGTTTTTT.